The sequence of this T cell receptor beta chain was determined in a study of cytomegalovirus exposure and HLA in healthy donors. General observations from the study: More clonal expansion characterized HLA-associated TCR beta chains than equally common others in a later analysis. The dataset shows that most TCR sequences were rare, while some public TCRs occurred in many donors. Being productive about 87% or about 30% of the time was typical of most TCR beta V segments in an earlier analysis.

At sampling all donors were nominally healthy, likely with unrecorded immune exposures. The PCR was carried out with 60 Vbeta primers and 13 Jbeta primers. Sequenced by immunoSEQ multiplex PCR; TCRdb stores in-frame clones only, minus some. This listing includes 95,000 to 150,000 clones. This CDR3 contains 11 residues. CDR1 is MDHEN and CDR2 is SYDVKM in the germline V gene. V was cut by 4 bases and J by 10 bases, with 10 bases left in between. Notes on this clone: Its target is not known.

This rearrangement joins TRBV28 to TRBJ1-2; D is uncertain. Sequenced material: PBMCs. The clonotype originates from a man in his late teens or twenties in good health and CMV-seronegative. CDR3 DNA: TGTGCCAGCAGTTATAGTCCTGTCTACACCTTC. It encodes CASSYSPVYTF.